The present TCR beta chain was sequenced within a study of neurological immune-mediated disorders. CDR3 length: 13 amino acids. The germline V gene encodes CDR1 SNHLY and CDR2 FYNNEI. The V end lost 7 bases, the J end lost 8 bases, and 15 bases lay between the germline ends. Turning to this clonotype: This could be a read error, since a much larger clone is one nucleotide away. This is likely a read error, given that the CDR3 carries no conserved phenylalanine or tryptophan at its end.

The time point denotes: longitudinal time-point 2. With 10-nucleotide random UMIs included, cDNA was synthesized by 5'RACE. TCRdb ran MiXCR on the 5' RACE reads and lists one entry per CDR3 protein. The table shows tens of thousands of distinct CDR3 sequences, with around 9.7% occurring only once. This TCR derives from a man under 40 in good health. The chain is built from TRBV2 and TRBJ2-1; D uncertain. Sequenced: PBMCs. The CDR3 protein is CASTGFLGDEQFS. In DNA, the CDR3 is TGTGCCAGCACTGGGTTTCTTGGGGATGAGCAGTTCTCC.